The 15 T cell receptor beta chains below all came from one sample that was sequenced in a study of tumor-infiltrating lymphocytes in primary liver carcinoma. Unsorted whole blood supplied the RNA, and germline DNA was extracted too. cDNA specific to TCR beta was made from 500 ng of total RNA, with a constant-region primer employed for priming. Researchers made the TCR beta libraries by running three nested multiplex PCR rounds with slightly modified ARM-PCR. Running roughly 10 cycles apiece, the first two PCR rounds relied on TRBV1-TRBV30 forward primers together with a C-beta reverse primer. Each CDR3 protein is one row after TCRdb ran MiXCR on the multiplex PCR reads. The sample shows approximately 300,000 distinct CDR3 sequences, more than 55% of them seen only once. Sequenced sample: peripheral blood. The receptor set was obtained from a man aged 35 to 55 with primary liver carcinoma and hepatitis B virus infection.

V is TRBV5-1 and J is TRBJ1-4; 7 positions match TRBD1. Germline V gene sequence: CDR1 SGHRS, CDR2 YFSETQ. The length of the CDR3 is 18 residues. With 2 bases clipped from V and 1 base from J, the junction kept 11 bases outside the gene matches. CDR3 DNA: TGCGCCAGCAGCTTCGTACGCGCAGGGGACAGAACTAATGAAAAACTGTTTTTT. This gives the protein CASSFVRAGDRTNEKLFF.

This clonotype was picked up one time. A much more abundant neighbour one base away suggests this may be a read error. This chain links TRBV29-1 with TRBJ2-3; TRBD2 matches at 8 bases. The CDR3 consists of 14 residues. Germline V gene data show CDR1 as SQVTM and CDR2 as ANQGSEA. The J segment lost 6 bases and the V segment lost 7 bases, leaving 12 bases of the junction unmatched. The CDR3, as DNA: TGCAGCGCCTGGACTAGCCCGTCGGAGGATACGCAGTATTTT. Amino acids: CSAWTSPSEDTQYF.

In the case of this clonotype: The junction departs from germline at one end; a sequencing error may be responsible. The rearrangement uses TRBV11-2 and TRBJ2-5; TRBD2 aligns across 8 bases. The CDR3 runs 13 residues. Germline values: CDR1 SGHAT, CDR2 FQNNGV. CDR3 in DNA: TGTTCCAGCAGCTTATCAGCGCGGGAGGCCCAGTACTTC. It encodes CSSSLSAREAQYF.

This clonotype was counted at least ten times. The V call is TRBV6-5, the J call TRBJ1-2, with D maybe TRBD1 (5 bases). The CDR3 loop spans 13 amino acids. V was trimmed by 5 bases and J by 5 bases, leaving 12 bases between them. CDR1 is MNHEY and CDR2 is SVGAGI in the germline V gene. The DNA of the CDR3 is TGTGCCAGCAGTCCCGGGACGGGGTATGGCTACACCTTC. It translates to CASSPGTGYGYTF.

As for this clonotype: The junction shows a germline mismatch at one end, possibly a read error. In nucleotides, the CDR3 is TGTGCCATCAGCTCTAGCGGATCGCAAGGGACCCAGTACTTC. As protein: CAISSSGSQGTQYF. This chain joins TRBV10-3 and TRBJ2-5; 7 positions agree with TRBD2. This CDR3 spans 14 amino acids. CDR1 is ENHRY and CDR2 is SYGVKD in the germline V gene.

This clonotype came up a few times. The chain has TRBV5-1 and TRBJ2-2; D gene uncertain. The germline V gene encodes CDR1 SGHRS and CDR2 YFSETQ. This CDR3 is 14 amino acids long. Deletions cut 6 bases from V and 1 base from J, with 10 bases between. The CDR3 coding sequence is TGCGCCAGCAACGATAGAGGGAACACCGGGGAGCTGTTTTTT. As protein: CASNDRGNTGELFF.

Details on this clonotype: Without the conserved terminal phenylalanine or tryptophan, this CDR3 likely stems from a read error. This rearrangement joins TRBV6-6 to TRBJ1-1, with 7 positions matching TRBD1. Germline V gene lookup returns CDR1 MNHNY and CDR2 SVGAGI (reference sequence). V lost 6 bases and J lost 1; bases outside the gene matches: 5. The CDR3 has 14 residues. The CDR3 DNA sequence: TGTGCCAGCAGCCGTGGACAGGAGAACACTGAAGCTTTCCTT. This gives the protein CASSRGQENTEAFL.

Comments on this clonotype: Since no conserved phenylalanine or tryptophan closes the CDR3, a read error is the likely cause. The rearrangement uses TRBV4-2 and TRBJ2-7, with 7 bases aligning to TRBD2. The CDR3 contains 15 residues. The ends lost 4 bases at V and 4 bases at J; junction bases unmatched: 10. CDR1 is LGHNA and CDR2 is YNFKEQ in the germline V gene. CDR3 residues: CASSPSRGSGYEQYY. In DNA, the CDR3 is TGTGCCAGCAGCCCGTCGCGCGGGAGTGGGTACGAGCAGTACTAC.

To note about this clonotype: Lacking the conserved final phenylalanine or tryptophan, this CDR3 likely reflects a read error. In DNA, the CDR3 is TGTGCCAGCACGCCGGACAGGGTGGTAGAGACCCAGTACTTA. It is translated as CASTPDRVVETQYL. The chain is built from TRBV28 and TRBJ2-5; 8 bases map to TRBD1. The CDR3 length is 14 residues. The junction had 8 bases not matched to a gene; V was cut back by 7 bases and J by 4 bases. Germline CDR1 and CDR2: MDHEN and SYDVKM.

Of note for this clonotype: Just one base apart from a much larger clone, this may be a read error. This chain connects TRBV4-2 to TRBJ2-2; a possible D gene is TRBD1 (6 bases). Germline V gene data show CDR1 as LGHNA and CDR2 as YNFKEQ. This CDR3 region has 13 residues. The CDR3 region is CASSTRGTGELLF. The DNA for the CDR3 is TGTGCCAGCAGCACCAGGGGTACCGGGGAGCTGTTATTT.

The table lists this clonotype with a count of one. This may be a read error: a much more frequent sequence differs by one nucleotide. This chain uses TRBV29-1 with TRBJ2-7; tentatively, D is TRBD1 or TRBD2 (5 bases each). Germline loops: CDR1 SQVTM, CDR2 ANQGSEA. The CDR3 consists of 11 residues. CDR3 sequence: CSVVGEYEHYF. The CDR3 DNA follows: TGCAGCGTTGTGGGGGAGTACGAGCACTACTTC.

The chain employs TRBV28 and TRBJ2-7; D is undetermined. CDR3 length: 15 amino acids. Germline CDR1 MDHEN, CDR2 SYDVKM. Trimming cost V 8 bases and J 2 bases, with 19 bases left between them. The CDR3 DNA sequence: TGTGCCAGCCGTACTGCCAGCTGGCAAACCTACGAGCAGTACTTC. As protein: CASRTASWQTYEQYF.

Concerning this clonotype itself: One base away lies a much larger clone, so this may be a sequencing read error. The J gene is TRBJ2-1, the V gene TRBV5-1, with D possibly TRBD1 on 6 matching bases. The V end was cut by 4 bases, the J end by 1 base, with 18 bases between. This CDR3 region has 17 residues. Looked up from germline, CDR1 is SGHRS and CDR2 is YFSETQ. The CDR3 nucleotides read TGCGCCAGCAGCCGATTTACAGGGTGTCCTTCCTACAATGAGCAGTTCTTC. It encodes CASSRFTGCPSYNEQFF.

About this clonotype: As the CDR3 is not closed by the conserved phenylalanine or tryptophan, this likely results from a read error. The chain is built from TRBV11-2 and TRBJ2-7; D remains unclear. This CDR3 spans 14 amino acids. CDR1 and CDR2 (germline): SGHAT, FQNNGV. The CDR3 protein is CANSLLRDMYEQYL. The CDR3 DNA sequence: TGTGCCAACAGCTTACTTAGAGACATGTACGAGCAGTACTTA.

Of note for this clonotype: A much larger clone lies one base from this, so it may be a read error. This chain connects TRBV6-5 to TRBJ2-1, with D perhaps matching TRBD2 (6 bases). This CDR3 is built from 14 residues. CDR1 is MNHEY, CDR2 SVGAGI, per germline. Written as DNA, the CDR3 is TGTGCCAGCAGTTACGCTAGCGCGTACAATGAGCAGCTCTTC. Its protein product is CASSYASAYNEQLF.